The source of this T cell receptor beta chain is a study of CD8 T cells in ankylosing spondylitis. Making use of molecular barcodes, quantitative 5'-RACE generated TCR beta libraries. TCRdb reprocessed the 5' RACE reads via MiXCR and lists one record per CDR3 protein. The data hold around 430,000 distinct CDR3 sequences, with about 15% observed a single time. Study-wide results and limits: A TCR beta motif of several highly homologous variants appeared characteristic of ankylosing spondylitis blood.

The V and J ends lost 3 bases and 5 bases respectively, with 7 bases between them. The germline CDR1 and CDR2 sequences are KGHSH and LQKENI. The CDR3 consists of 12 residues. For this clonotype: Antigen specificity is unknown.

Sequenced: blood, either unsorted or a sorted T cell fraction (not recorded which). The chain has TRBV18 and TRBJ1-2; D remains ambiguous. This receptor was obtained from a male donor with ankylosing spondylitis. In nucleotides, the CDR3 is TGTGCCAGCTCACCCGACCAGTATGGCTACACCTTC. As protein: CASSPDQYGYTF. The complete variable domain, with remaining parts taken from reference TRBV18 and TRBJ1-2, reads NAGVMQNPRHLVRRRGQEARLRCSPMKGHSHVYWYRQLPEEGLKFMVYLQKENIIDESGMPKERFSAEFPKEGPSILRIQQVVRGDSAAYFCASSPDQYGYTFGSGTRLTVV.